This T cell receptor beta chain was identified in a study of Graves' ophthalmopathy and Graves' hyperthyroidism. RNA transcripts were the source from which TCR beta CDR3 regions were amplified. RT-PCR with HTBI primers came first, then second-round multiplex PCR. TCRdb re-derived calls from the multiplex PCR reads in MiXCR, one entry per CDR3 protein. The table lists 360,000 or so distinct CDR3 sequences, 18% of them singletons. There are many counts of this clonotype. The TCR originated in a woman younger than 35 with Graves' ophthalmopathy. Specimen: peripheral blood.

The CDR3 region has the DNA TGTGCCAGCAGCCCAAACCCAGGACTAGCGCCGGATCAAGAGACCCAGTACTTC. Translated: CASSPNPGLAPDQETQYF. The chain carries TRBV11-1 and TRBJ2-5, with 9 bases fitting TRBD2. This CDR3 has 18 residues. Germline CDR1 reads SGHAT; CDR2 reads FQDESV (reference sequence). Trimming at V came to 5 bases and at J to 2 bases, leaving 15 bases not matched to a gene.